These 7 T cell receptor beta chains share one sample of origin, sequenced in a study of T cells in localized non-small cell lung cancer. Method: immunoSEQ multiplex PCR; TCRdb's copy keeps in-frame clones and lacks some. The table includes about 27,000 clones, roughly 87% detected once. Sequences were derived from peripheral blood, sampled before any cancer treatment. The receptors stem from a woman aged 40 to 75 with stage I lung adenocarcinoma.

The V call is TRBV29-1, the J call TRBJ1-5; TRBD1 might be the D (5 bases). Germline V gene lookup returns CDR1 SQVTM and CDR2 ANQGSEA. V lost 2 bases to trimming and J lost 7 bases, with 15 bases between them. The CDR3 has 14 amino acids. The CDR3 sequence is CSVESGGGGQPQHF. For the CDR3, the DNA is TGCAGCGTTGAAAGCGGTGGGGGAGGCCAGCCCCAGCATTTT.

The genes are TRBV10-3 and TRBJ2-1; D remains unclear. V lost 5 bases and J 4 bases, leaving 18 bases between the germline ends. Germline V CDR1 and CDR2: ENHRY, SYGVKD. This CDR3 comprises 16 residues. In DNA, the CDR3 is TGTGCCATCAGTCCGGTAACACTCCCCCCTTACAATGAGCAGTTCTTC. Translating gives CAISPVTLPPYNEQFF.

The rearrangement links TRBV5-1 to TRBJ2-2; 11 bases are a match to TRBD2. The CDR3 contains 16 residues. The germline CDR1 and CDR2 sequences are SGHRS and YFSETQ. V shed 4 bases and J 1 base; nucleotides not matched to a gene: 3. CDR3 region: CASSPGLAGNTGELFF. The CDR3 coding sequence is TGCGCCAGCAGCCCAGGACTAGCGGGGAACACCGGGGAGCTGTTTTTT.

This chain links TRBV7-2 with TRBJ1-5; D is unclear. With 5 bases removed from V and 4 bases from J, the gap between germline ends came to 9 bases. Germline V gene sequence: CDR1 SGHTA, CDR2 FQGNSA. The CDR3 is 13 residues long. Here the CDR3 reads CASSPQDNQPQHF. CDR3 coding DNA: TGTGCCAGCAGCCCCCAAGATAATCAGCCCCAGCATTTT.

The chain couples TRBV6-5 to TRBJ1-2; 9 bases match TRBD1. The V gene end was trimmed by 6 bases and the J gene end by 1 base; junction bases not matched to a gene: 3. CDR1 MNHEY and CDR2 SVGAGI come from the germline V gene. This CDR3 has 14 amino acids. The CDR3 protein is CASRGTGNNYGYTF. For the CDR3, the DNA is TGTGCCAGCAGGGGGACAGGGAATAACTATGGCTACACCTTC.

This chain connects TRBV6-1 to TRBJ1-1; D possibly corresponds to TRBD1 (5 bases). This CDR3 contains 14 residues. CDR1 is MNHNS and CDR2 is SASEGT in the germline V gene. V was trimmed by 4 bases and J by 4 bases, leaving 13 bases between them. CDR3 sequence: CASSVTGRGTEAFF. DNA of the CDR3: TGTGCCAGCAGTGTAACAGGCCGGGGCACTGAAGCTTTCTTT.

The J gene is TRBJ2-1, the V gene TRBV28; D might be TRBD2 (5 bases). The length of the CDR3 is 11 residues. V lost 6 bases, J lost 8 bases, and 8 bases lay in between. Germline CDR1 and CDR2: MDHEN and SYDVKM. CDR3 bases: TGTGCCAGCAGCGGAGGTTATGAGCAGTTCTTC. Translating it yields CASSGGYEQFF.